This is a list of T cell receptor beta chains from one sample in a study of cytomegalovirus exposure and HLA in healthy donors. Profiled with immunoSEQ multiplex PCR; TCRdb holds only in-frame clones, not every one. Among approximately 170,000 clones listed, less than 80% were seen once. The sequencing input was PBMCs. Every receptor here comes from a middle-aged man in good health and CMV-seronegative. Both conserved end residues are part of each CDR3. D genes are given only for firm matches. For some rows the clone size is stated as once, few or many, or as a class when expanded; others skip it.

len: 16
abundance: -
v_gene: TRBV5-1
j_gene: TRBJ2-5
d_gene: TRBD2
CDR3nt: TGCGCCAGCAGCCCCAGCCTAGCGGGGGAACAAGAGACCCAGTACTTC
CDR3aa: CASSPSLAGEQETQYF

len: 12
abundance: -
v_gene: TRBV30
j_gene: TRBJ1-6
d_gene: TRBD1
CDR3nt: TGTGCCTGGGACAGGGGTAATTCACCCCTCCACTTT
CDR3aa: CAWDRGNSPLHF

len: 11
abundance: once
v_gene: TRBV19
j_gene: TRBJ1-1
d_gene: -
CDR3nt: TGTGCCAGTAGTACTCCCGGGGTAGCTTTCTTT
CDR3aa: CASSTPGVAFF

len: 14
abundance: -
v_gene: TRBV4-1
j_gene: TRBJ2-7
d_gene: -
CDR3nt: TGCGCCAGCAGCCAAGATAAAGAGTTAAATGAGCAGTACTTC
CDR3aa: CASSQDKELNEQYF

len: 16
abundance: -
v_gene: TRBV5-4
j_gene: TRBJ1-1
d_gene: -
CDR3nt: TGTGCCAGCAGCCTCAAGCGGGAGTCAAGGAACACTGAAGCTTTCTTT
CDR3aa: CASSLKRESRNTEAFF

len: 15
abundance: -
v_gene: TRBV10-3
j_gene: TRBJ2-1
d_gene: TRBD1
CDR3nt: TGTGCCATCAGTGGCGGACAGGGGGCGTTCAATGAGCAGTTCTTC
CDR3aa: CAISGGQGAFNEQFF

len: 15
abundance: -
v_gene: TRBV6-1
j_gene: TRBJ2-3
d_gene: TRBD2
CDR3nt: TGTGCCAGCAGTGGACTAGCGGGGTTTGTAGATACGCAGTATTTT
CDR3aa: CASSGLAGFVDTQYF

len: 15
abundance: -
v_gene: TRBV4-1
j_gene: TRBJ1-4
d_gene: -
CDR3nt: TGCGCCAGCAGCCAAGCCAGGGAACCTAATGAAAAACTGTTTTTT
CDR3aa: CASSQAREPNEKLFF

len: 14
abundance: -
v_gene: TRBV30
j_gene: TRBJ2-2
d_gene: TRBD2
CDR3nt: TGTGCCTGGGCGGGACTACCGTACACCGGGGAGCTGTTTTTT
CDR3aa: CAWAGLPYTGELFF

len: 15
abundance: -
v_gene: TRBV6-5
j_gene: TRBJ1-2
d_gene: -
CDR3nt: TGTGCCAGCACCCTTACAGTGGGGAAGGGGTATGGCTACACCTTC
CDR3aa: CASTLTVGKGYGYTF

len: 14
abundance: -
v_gene: TRBV18
j_gene: TRBJ1-1
d_gene: -
CDR3nt: TGTGCCAGCTCACCAAAGGGGTTGGGAACTGAAGCTTTCTTT
CDR3aa: CASSPKGLGTEAFF

len: 18
abundance: -
v_gene: TRBV10-2
j_gene: TRBJ2-2
d_gene: TRBD2
CDR3nt: TGCGCCAGCACCGGGGGGACTAGCGGGGGGGTGGGTCGCCGGGAGCTGTTTTTT
CDR3aa: CASTGGTSGGVGRRELFF

len: 14
abundance: -
v_gene: TRBV29-1
j_gene: TRBJ2-1
d_gene: TRBD2
CDR3nt: TGCAGCGTGGCCCCTAGCGGGAGTGACAATGAGCAGTTCTTC
CDR3aa: CSVAPSGSDNEQFF

len: 13
abundance: -
v_gene: TRBV19
j_gene: TRBJ2-5
d_gene: -
CDR3nt: TGTGCCAGTAGTATCAACTACCAAGAGACCCAGTACTTC
CDR3aa: CASSINYQETQYF

len: 14
abundance: -
v_gene: TRBV29-1
j_gene: TRBJ2-1
d_gene: TRBD2
CDR3nt: TGCAGCGTTGTGGCTAGCGGGAGTATCGATGAGCAGTTCTTC
CDR3aa: CSVVASGSIDEQFF

len: 16
abundance: -
v_gene: TRBV5-6
j_gene: TRBJ1-1
d_gene: -
CDR3nt: TGTGCCAGCAGCCTCGACAGTCCCATGCTGAACACTGAAGCTTTCTTT
CDR3aa: CASSLDSPMLNTEAFF

len: 19
abundance: few
v_gene: TRBV19
j_gene: TRBJ2-3
d_gene: TRBD2
CDR3nt: TGTGCCAGTAGTATAGATGGGACTAGCGGGCTTTCTAGCACAGATACGCAGTATTTT
CDR3aa: CASSIDGTSGLSSTDTQYF

len: 13
abundance: -
v_gene: TRBV5-1
j_gene: TRBJ2-2
d_gene: -
CDR3nt: TGCGCCAGCAGCCCCTCGAACACCGGGGAGCTGTTTTTT
CDR3aa: CASSPSNTGELFF

len: 13
abundance: once
v_gene: TRBV7-9
j_gene: TRBJ2-4
d_gene: -
CDR3nt: TGTTCCAGCAGCGGAGCGGCACAAAACATTCAGTACTTC
CDR3aa: CSSSGAAQNIQYF

len: 14
abundance: few
v_gene: TRBV6-6
j_gene: TRBJ2-7
d_gene: TRBD2
CDR3nt: TGTGCCAGCAGTTCGTCTAGCGGGAGAGGGGAGCAGTACTTC
CDR3aa: CASSSSSGRGEQYF

len: 15
abundance: -
v_gene: TRBV4-2
j_gene: TRBJ2-3
d_gene: -
CDR3nt: TGTGCCAGCAGCCTCCGGATTGGAGAGGCAGATACGCAGTATTTT
CDR3aa: CASSLRIGEADTQYF

len: 16
abundance: -
v_gene: TRBV7-2
j_gene: TRBJ1-6
d_gene: TRBD1
CDR3nt: TGTGCCAGCAGCTTAGCCGGAGGGGGCACAGGGTCACCCCTCCACTTT
CDR3aa: CASSLAGGGTGSPLHF

len: 13
abundance: once
v_gene: TRBV9
j_gene: TRBJ1-6
d_gene: -
CDR3nt: TGTGCCAGCAGCCTCGGGGATAATTCACCCCTCCACTTT
CDR3aa: CASSLGDNSPLHF

len: 14
abundance: -
v_gene: TRBV7-9
j_gene: TRBJ2-4
d_gene: -
CDR3nt: TGTGCCAGCAGTTCAGGGGATGTGAGAAACATTCAGTACTTC
CDR3aa: CASSSGDVRNIQYF

len: 16
abundance: -
v_gene: TRBV15
j_gene: TRBJ1-5
d_gene: -
CDR3nt: TGTGCCACCAGCAGAGATCAAAAAGGGGGTAATCAGCCCCAGCATTTT
CDR3aa: CATSRDQKGGNQPQHF

len: 16
abundance: -
v_gene: TRBV7-2
j_gene: TRBJ2-3
d_gene: TRBD2
CDR3nt: TGTGCCAGCAGCTTAAGGAGCGGACTAGGAGCAGATACGCAGTATTTT
CDR3aa: CASSLRSGLGADTQYF

len: 15
abundance: -
v_gene: TRBV7-7
j_gene: TRBJ1-4
d_gene: TRBD1
CDR3nt: TGTGCTAGCAGCTTACAGGGACAGCCCAATGAAAAACTGTTTTTT
CDR3aa: CASSLQGQPNEKLFF

len: 15
abundance: once
v_gene: TRBV11-2
j_gene: TRBJ2-1
d_gene: TRBD2
CDR3nt: TGTGCCAGCAGCTTAGTTTTTGTTAGCGGGAATGAGCAGTTCTTC
CDR3aa: CASSLVFVSGNEQFF

len: 16
abundance: -
v_gene: TRBV2
j_gene: TRBJ1-4
d_gene: -
CDR3nt: TGTGCCAGCAGTAGTATCAGGGCCTCAACTAATGAAAAACTGTTTTTT
CDR3aa: CASSSIRASTNEKLFF

len: 17
abundance: -
v_gene: TRBV9
j_gene: TRBJ2-3
d_gene: TRBD2
CDR3nt: TGTGCCAGCAGCGTCCCTCTAGCGGGAGGGCCTACAGATACGCAGTATTTT
CDR3aa: CASSVPLAGGPTDTQYF

len: 16
abundance: -
v_gene: TRBV5-1
j_gene: TRBJ2-5
d_gene: TRBD2
CDR3nt: TGCGCCAGCAGCTCTACTAGCGGGAGGGGACAGGAGACCCAGTACTTC
CDR3aa: CASSSTSGRGQETQYF

len: 15
abundance: few
v_gene: TRBV21-1
j_gene: TRBJ1-5
d_gene: -
CDR3nt: TGTGCCAGCAGCAAAGTGGGGGGGCCGGGGCAGCCCCAGCATTTT
CDR3aa: CASSKVGGPGQPQHF

len: 14
abundance: -
v_gene: TRBV6-5
j_gene: TRBJ1-2
d_gene: -
CDR3nt: TGTGCCAGCAGTTACTCTGTCAGCGACTATGGCTACACCTTC
CDR3aa: CASSYSVSDYGYTF

len: 16
abundance: once
v_gene: TRBV7-2
j_gene: TRBJ2-7
d_gene: TRBD2
CDR3nt: TGTGCCAGCAGCTTGGGACTAGCGGGAGGGGCATACGAGCAGTACTTC
CDR3aa: CASSLGLAGGAYEQYF

len: 15
abundance: -
v_gene: TRBV30
j_gene: TRBJ2-3
d_gene: -
CDR3nt: TGTGCCTGGAGTGTAGTGGGGGGGCCCACAGATACGCAGTATTTT
CDR3aa: CAWSVVGGPTDTQYF

len: 15
abundance: -
v_gene: TRBV11-2
j_gene: TRBJ2-1
d_gene: TRBD2
CDR3nt: TGTGCCAGCAGCCCTGGACTAGCGGGAGCATATGAGCAGTTCTTC
CDR3aa: CASSPGLAGAYEQFF

len: 15
abundance: few
v_gene: TRBV19
j_gene: TRBJ1-5
d_gene: -
CDR3nt: TGTGCCAGTAGTATAGGTTGGGGGCAACATCAGCCCCAGCATTTT
CDR3aa: CASSIGWGQHQPQHF

len: 16
abundance: -
v_gene: TRBV28
j_gene: TRBJ2-7
d_gene: -
CDR3nt: TGTGCCAGCAGTTTATTCATATGGGCGAGAACCTACGAGCAGTACTTC
CDR3aa: CASSLFIWARTYEQYF

len: 15
abundance: -
v_gene: TRBV5-6
j_gene: TRBJ1-1
d_gene: -
CDR3nt: TGTGCCAGCAGCTTGGCGGCGGGATGGGACACTGAAGCTTTCTTT
CDR3aa: CASSLAAGWDTEAFF

len: 13
abundance: -
v_gene: TRBV28
j_gene: TRBJ2-1
d_gene: TRBD1
CDR3nt: TGTGCCAGCAGAGGACAGGGTTTGGGTGAGCAGTTCTTC
CDR3aa: CASRGQGLGEQFF

len: 16
abundance: few
v_gene: TRBV9
j_gene: TRBJ2-3
d_gene: TRBD2
CDR3nt: TGTGCCAGCAGCGTAGTCCCTAGCGGGGTGGCAGATACGCAGTATTTT
CDR3aa: CASSVVPSGVADTQYF

len: 12
abundance: -
v_gene: TRBV19
j_gene: TRBJ1-5
d_gene: -
CDR3nt: TGTGCCAGTAGTGCTCGGGATCAGCCCCAGCATTTT
CDR3aa: CASSARDQPQHF

len: 13
abundance: -
v_gene: TRBV7-8
j_gene: TRBJ1-4
d_gene: -
CDR3nt: TGTGCCAGCAGCGCTCAGGGGACTGAAAAACTGTTTTTT
CDR3aa: CASSAQGTEKLFF

len: 18
abundance: few
v_gene: TRBV7-2
j_gene: TRBJ2-7
d_gene: TRBD2
CDR3nt: TGTGCCAGCAGCCCTACATTTGCGGGAGGCGGTCGACGCTCCGAGCAGTACTTC
CDR3aa: CASSPTFAGGGRRSEQYF

len: 17
abundance: -
v_gene: TRBV5-6
j_gene: TRBJ2-5
d_gene: -
CDR3nt: TGTGCCAGCAGCTTGGCGGCTTGGCAGGTGGGCCAAGAGACCCAGTACTTC
CDR3aa: CASSLAAWQVGQETQYF

len: 10
abundance: few
v_gene: TRBV10-3
j_gene: TRBJ1-5
d_gene: TRBD1
CDR3nt: TGTGCCAGCAGACCGGGACAGGGTTGTTTT
CDR3aa: CASRPGQGCF